This T cell receptor beta chain emerged from a study of blood T cell repertoires in COVID-19. On the study more broadly: Some COVID-19 samples were acute and others convalescent; all came from the United States, Italy and Spain. From T cells, B-cell-depleted T cells, or PBMCs came the material, which was cDNA or gDNA.

The CDR3 contains 14 residues. Trimming pared 2 bases from V and 3 bases from J, leaving 9 bases between. CDR1 SGDLS and CDR2 YYNGEE come from the germline V gene. Authors' data handling: Amplification from reference gene primers served as the basis for estimated nucleated cell counts. TCRdb's table, derived via immunoSEQ multiplex PCR, lists solely in-frame clones and lacks some. V and J calls and clone size are given by that table; D and trimming were obtained from the DNA. The sample has 10,000 to 15,000 clones, over 55% seen once. The sequence came from a man aged 55 to 70 with COVID-19, enrolled during active disease. The chain uses TRBV9 and TRBJ2-1; D remains ambiguous. Sequenced input: peripheral blood. CDR3 sequence: CASSVTLSYNEQFF. DNA for the CDR3: TGTGCCAGCAGCGTGACACTGAGCTACAATGAGCAGTTCTTC.